Listed here are 5 T cell receptor beta chains from one sample, sequenced in a study of blood T cell repertoires in COVID-19. Sequencing used immunoSEQ multiplex PCR; TCRdb keeps in-frame clones, though not all of them. The sample lists 400,000 to 500,000 clones; 70% to 90% were seen once. Input material: peripheral blood. The receptors here all came from a woman in her 30s with active or convalescent COVID-19.

This clone turned up a few times. The rearrangement uses TRBV15 and TRBJ2-1, with 7 bases lining up with TRBD1. This CDR3 has 15 residues. The V segment lost 0 bases and the J segment 6 bases; nucleotides outside the gene matches: 5. Germline CDR1 reads LNHNV; CDR2 reads YYDKDF (reference sequence). CDR3 bases: TGTGCCACCAGCAGAGAATTGTCAGGGGGCAATGAGCAGTTCTTC. Translating gives CATSRELSGGNEQFF.

CDR3 nucleotides: TGTGCCAGCACCACCACCGCGGGGGCGCGCGGCTACACCTTC. Its protein is CASTTTAGARGYTF. The chain employs TRBV5-4 and TRBJ1-2; a possible D gene is TRBD1 (6 bases). The CDR3 is 14 residues long. Between the trimmed V and J ends, which lost 6 bases and 8 bases, there was a span of 20 bases. From germline, CDR1 is SGHNT and CDR2 YYREEE (reference sequence).

The chain couples TRBV6-5 to TRBJ2-7; TRBD1 matches 9 bases. The germline V gene encodes CDR1 MNHEY and CDR2 SVGAGI. J lost 6 bases, V lost 5 bases, and 8 bases had no gene match. CDR3 length: 14 residues. CDR3 residues: CASSQDRGLLEQYF. The CDR3 DNA reads as TGTGCCAGCAGTCAGGACAGGGGTCTCCTCGAGCAGTACTTC.

The chain uses TRBV7-9 and TRBJ2-7; D perhaps matches TRBD2 (6 bases). The CDR3 is 14 residues long. The V end lost 1 base, the J end lost 5 bases, and 12 bases lay between the germline ends. Germline loops: CDR1 SEHNR, CDR2 FQNEAQ (reference sequence). The chain's CDR3 is CASSLVGGVHEQYF. Here the CDR3 DNA reads TGTGCCAGCAGCTTAGTGGGGGGTGTGCACGAGCAGTACTTC.

The chain couples TRBV6-6 to TRBJ2-1, with D possibly being TRBD1 (6 bases). The V and J ends lost 2 bases and 4 bases respectively, with 9 bases between them. The V gene's germline CDR1 is MNHNY and CDR2 SVGAGI (reference sequence). This CDR3 is 14 amino acids long. The CDR3 here is CASSYTGQYNEQFF. CDR3 nucleotide sequence: TGTGCCAGCAGTTACACCGGACAGTACAATGAGCAGTTCTTC.